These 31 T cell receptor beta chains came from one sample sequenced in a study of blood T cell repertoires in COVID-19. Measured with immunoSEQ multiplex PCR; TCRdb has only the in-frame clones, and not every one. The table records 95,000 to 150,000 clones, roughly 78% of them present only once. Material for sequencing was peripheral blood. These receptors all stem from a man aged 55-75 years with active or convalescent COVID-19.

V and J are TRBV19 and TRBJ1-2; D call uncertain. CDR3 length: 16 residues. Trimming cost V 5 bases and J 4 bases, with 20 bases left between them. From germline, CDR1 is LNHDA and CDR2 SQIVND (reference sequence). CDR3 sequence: CASSDYIAGKSYGYTF. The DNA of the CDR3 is TGTGCCAGTAGTGACTACATAGCGGGCAAAAGCTATGGCTACACCTTC.

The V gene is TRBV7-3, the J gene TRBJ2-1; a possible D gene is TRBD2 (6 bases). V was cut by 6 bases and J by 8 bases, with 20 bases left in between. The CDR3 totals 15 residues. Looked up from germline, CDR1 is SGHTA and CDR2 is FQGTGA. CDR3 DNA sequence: TGTGCCAGCAGATCACCGGACTACTATCTCGATGAGCAGTTCTTC. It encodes CASRSPDYYLDEQFF.

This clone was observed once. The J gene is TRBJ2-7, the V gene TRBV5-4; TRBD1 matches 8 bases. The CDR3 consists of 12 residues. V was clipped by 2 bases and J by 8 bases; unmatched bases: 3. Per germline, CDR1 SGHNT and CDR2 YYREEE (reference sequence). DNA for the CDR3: TGTGCCAGCAGCTTAAGACAGGGGAAGCAGTACTTC. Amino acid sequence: CASSLRQGKQYF.

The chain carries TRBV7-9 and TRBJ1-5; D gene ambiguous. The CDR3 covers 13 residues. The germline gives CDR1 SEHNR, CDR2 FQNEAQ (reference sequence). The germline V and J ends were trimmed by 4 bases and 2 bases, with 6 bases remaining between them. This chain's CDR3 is CASSSSGNQPQHF. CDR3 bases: TGTGCCAGCAGCTCCAGTGGCAATCAGCCCCAGCATTTT.

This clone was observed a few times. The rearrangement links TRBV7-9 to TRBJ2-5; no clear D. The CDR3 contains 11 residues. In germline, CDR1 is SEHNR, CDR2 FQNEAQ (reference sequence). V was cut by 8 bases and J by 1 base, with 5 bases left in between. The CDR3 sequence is CASVIQETQYF. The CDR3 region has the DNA TGTGCCAGCGTCATCCAAGAGACCCAGTACTTC.

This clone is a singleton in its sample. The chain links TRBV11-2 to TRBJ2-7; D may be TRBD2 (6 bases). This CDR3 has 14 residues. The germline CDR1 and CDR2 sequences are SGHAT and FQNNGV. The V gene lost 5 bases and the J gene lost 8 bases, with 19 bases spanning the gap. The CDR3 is CASSVGRSSSKQYF. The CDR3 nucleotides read TGTGCCAGCAGCGTAGGGAGGTCTAGCAGTAAGCAGTACTTC.

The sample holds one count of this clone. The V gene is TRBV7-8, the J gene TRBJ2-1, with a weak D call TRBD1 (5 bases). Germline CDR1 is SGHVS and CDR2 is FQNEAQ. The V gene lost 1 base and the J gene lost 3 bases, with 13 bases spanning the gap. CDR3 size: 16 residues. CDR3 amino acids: CASSLVQTTGYNEQFF. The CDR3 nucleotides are TGTGCCAGCAGCTTAGTGCAGACCACAGGCTACAATGAGCAGTTCTTC. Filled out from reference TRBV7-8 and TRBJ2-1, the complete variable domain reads GAGVSQSPRYKVAKRGQDVALRCDPISGHVSLFWYQQALGQGPEFLTYFQNEAQLDKSGLPSDRFFAERPEGSVSTLKIQRTQQEDSAVYLCASSLVQTTGYNEQFFGPGTRLTVL.

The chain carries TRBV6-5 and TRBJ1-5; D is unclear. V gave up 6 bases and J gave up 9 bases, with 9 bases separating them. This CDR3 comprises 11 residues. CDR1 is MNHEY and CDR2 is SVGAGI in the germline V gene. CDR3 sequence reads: CASRGLGPQHF. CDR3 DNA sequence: TGTGCCAGCAGGGGCTTGGGGCCCCAGCATTTT.

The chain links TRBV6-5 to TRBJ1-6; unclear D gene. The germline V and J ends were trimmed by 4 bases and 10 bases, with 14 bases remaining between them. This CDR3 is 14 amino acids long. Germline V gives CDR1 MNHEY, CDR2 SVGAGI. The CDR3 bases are TGTGCCAGCAGTTTCCCTGAAGCGGGCTCACCCCTCCACTTT. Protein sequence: CASSFPEAGSPLHF.

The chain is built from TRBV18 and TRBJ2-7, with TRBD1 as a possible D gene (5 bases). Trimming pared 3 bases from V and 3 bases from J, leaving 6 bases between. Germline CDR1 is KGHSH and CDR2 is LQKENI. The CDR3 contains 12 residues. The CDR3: CASSPGHYEQYF. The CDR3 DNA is TGTGCCAGCTCACCGGGGCACTACGAGCAGTACTTC.

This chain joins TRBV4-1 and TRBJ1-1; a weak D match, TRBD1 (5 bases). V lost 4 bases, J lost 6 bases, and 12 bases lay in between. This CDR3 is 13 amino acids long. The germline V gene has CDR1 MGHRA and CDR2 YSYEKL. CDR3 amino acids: CASSPVGGAEAFF. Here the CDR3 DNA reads TGCGCCAGCAGCCCGGTTGGGGGGGCTGAAGCTTTCTTT.

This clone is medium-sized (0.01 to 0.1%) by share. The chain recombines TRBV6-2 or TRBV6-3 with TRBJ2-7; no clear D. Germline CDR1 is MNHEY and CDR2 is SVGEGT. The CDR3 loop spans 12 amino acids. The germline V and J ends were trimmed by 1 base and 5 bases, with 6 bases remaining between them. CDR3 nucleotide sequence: TGTGCCAGCAGTTACTTCCTTAACGAGCAGTACTTC. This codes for CASSYFLNEQYF.

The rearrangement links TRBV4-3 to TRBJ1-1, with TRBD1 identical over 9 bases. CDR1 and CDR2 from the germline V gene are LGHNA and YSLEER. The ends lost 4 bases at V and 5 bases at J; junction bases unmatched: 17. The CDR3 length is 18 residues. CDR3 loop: CASSLRPGGQGGRTEAFF. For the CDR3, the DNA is TGCGCCAGCAGCCTTCGGCCGGGGGGACAGGGAGGGAGGACTGAAGCTTTCTTT.

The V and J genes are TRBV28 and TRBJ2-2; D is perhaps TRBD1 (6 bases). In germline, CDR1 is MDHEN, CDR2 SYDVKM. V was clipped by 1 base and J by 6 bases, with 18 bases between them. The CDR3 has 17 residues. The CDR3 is CASSLSAGVLPSGELFF. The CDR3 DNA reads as TGTGCCAGCAGTTTATCCGCAGGGGTCCTCCCTTCCGGGGAGCTGTTTTTT.

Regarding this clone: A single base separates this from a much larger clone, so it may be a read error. The DNA for the CDR3 is TGTGCCAGCAGCCATACAGGGGATCAGCCCCAGCATTTT. Translated: CASSHTGDQPQHF. V is TRBV3-1 (or the pseudogene TRBV3-2) and J is TRBJ1-5, with 7 bases matching TRBD1. The CDR3 consists of 13 residues. Trimming cost V 3 bases and J 5 bases; bases outside gene matches: 1. CDR1 is LGHDT and CDR2 is YNNKEL in the germline V gene (reference sequence).

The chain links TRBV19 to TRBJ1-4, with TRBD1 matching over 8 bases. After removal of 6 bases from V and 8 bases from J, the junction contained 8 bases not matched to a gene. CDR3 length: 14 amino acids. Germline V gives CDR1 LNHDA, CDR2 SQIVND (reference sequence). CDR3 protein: CASSPQGADEKLFF. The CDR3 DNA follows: TGTGCCAGTAGCCCTCAGGGGGCCGACGAAAAACTGTTTTTT.

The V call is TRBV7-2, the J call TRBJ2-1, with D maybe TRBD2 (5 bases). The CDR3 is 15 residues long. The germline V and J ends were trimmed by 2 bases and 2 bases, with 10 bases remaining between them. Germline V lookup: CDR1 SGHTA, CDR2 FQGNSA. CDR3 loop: CASSLLASPYNEQFF. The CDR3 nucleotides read TGTGCCAGCAGCTTATTAGCGAGCCCCTACAATGAGCAGTTCTTC.

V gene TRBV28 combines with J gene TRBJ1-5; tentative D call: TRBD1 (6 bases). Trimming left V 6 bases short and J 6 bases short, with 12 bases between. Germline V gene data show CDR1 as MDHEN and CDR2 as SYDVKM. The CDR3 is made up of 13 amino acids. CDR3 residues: CASRGGGGQPQHF. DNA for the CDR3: TGTGCCAGCAGGGGAGGGGGGGGTCAGCCCCAGCATTTT. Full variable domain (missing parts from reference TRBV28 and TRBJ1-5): DVKVTQSSRYLVKRTGEKVFLECVQDMDHENMFWYRQDPGLGLRLIYFSYDVKMKEKGDIPEGYSVSREKKERFSLILESASTNQTSMYLCASRGGGGQPQHFGDGTRLSIL.

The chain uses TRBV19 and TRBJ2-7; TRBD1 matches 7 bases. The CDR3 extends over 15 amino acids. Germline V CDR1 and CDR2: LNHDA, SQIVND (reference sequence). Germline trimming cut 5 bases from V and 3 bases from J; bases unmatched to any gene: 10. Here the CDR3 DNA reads TGTGCCAGTAGTCCTATAGGGGGCTCGGACTACGAGCAGTACTTC. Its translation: CASSPIGGSDYEQYF.

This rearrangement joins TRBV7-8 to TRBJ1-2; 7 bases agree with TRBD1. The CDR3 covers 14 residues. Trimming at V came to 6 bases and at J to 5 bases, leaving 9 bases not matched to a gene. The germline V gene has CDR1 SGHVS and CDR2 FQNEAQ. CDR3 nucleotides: TGTGCCAGCAGGGCCGGGACAGAGATTTATGGCTACACCTTC. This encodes CASRAGTEIYGYTF.

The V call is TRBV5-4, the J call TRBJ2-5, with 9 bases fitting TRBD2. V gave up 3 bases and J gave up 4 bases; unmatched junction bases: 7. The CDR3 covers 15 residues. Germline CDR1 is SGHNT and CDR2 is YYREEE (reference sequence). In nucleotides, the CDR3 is TGTGCCAGCAGCTCCTTAGCGGGAGAGGGAGAGACCCAGTACTTC. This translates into CASSSLAGEGETQYF.

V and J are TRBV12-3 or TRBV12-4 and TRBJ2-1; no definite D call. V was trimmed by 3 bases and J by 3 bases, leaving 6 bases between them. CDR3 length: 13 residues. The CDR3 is CASSLGFYNEQFF. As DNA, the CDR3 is TGTGCCAGCAGTTTGGGCTTCTACAATGAGCAGTTCTTC.

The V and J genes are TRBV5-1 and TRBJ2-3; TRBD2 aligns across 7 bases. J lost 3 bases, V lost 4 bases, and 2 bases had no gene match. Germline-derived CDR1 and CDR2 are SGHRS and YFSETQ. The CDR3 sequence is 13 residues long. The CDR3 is CASSLAATDTQYF. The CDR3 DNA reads TGCGCCAGCAGCCTAGCGGCTACAGATACGCAGTATTTT.

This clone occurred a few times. The CDR3 loop is CASSQPGVAGGYTF. CDR3 coding DNA: TGTGCCAGCAGCCAGCCGGGCGTCGCGGGTGGCTACACCTTC. The gene calls are TRBV3-1 (or the pseudogene TRBV3-2) and TRBJ1-2; D gene ambiguous. There are 14 residues in the CDR3. Trimming stripped 3 bases from V and 7 bases from J, with 15 bases between. Germline assignment: CDR1 LGHDT and CDR2 YNNKEL (reference sequence).

The CDR3 region has the DNA TGTGCCAGCAGTGCAGGGTTCGGAACTGAAGCTTTCTTT. Its translation is CASSAGFGTEAFF. The chain combines TRBV2 with TRBJ1-1, with TRBD1 as a possible D gene (5 bases). Germline V gene data show CDR1 as SNHLY and CDR2 as FYNNEI. V dropped 4 bases and J dropped 5 bases, with 11 bases sitting between them. The CDR3 consists of 13 residues. Supplemented by reference TRBV2 and TRBJ1-1, the full variable domain reads EPEVTQTPSHQVTQMGQEVILRCVPISNHLYFYWYRQILGQKVEFLVSFYNNEISEKSEIFDDQFSVERPDGSNFTLKIRSTKLEDSAMYFCASSAGFGTEAFFGQGTRLTVV.

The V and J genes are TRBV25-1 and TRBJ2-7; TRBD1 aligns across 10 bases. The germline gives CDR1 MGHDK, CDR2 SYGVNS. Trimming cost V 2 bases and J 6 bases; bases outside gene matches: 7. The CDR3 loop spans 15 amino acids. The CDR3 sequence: CASSERRQGAGEQYF. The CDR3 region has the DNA TGTGCCAGCAGTGAACGAAGACAGGGGGCGGGCGAGCAGTACTTC.

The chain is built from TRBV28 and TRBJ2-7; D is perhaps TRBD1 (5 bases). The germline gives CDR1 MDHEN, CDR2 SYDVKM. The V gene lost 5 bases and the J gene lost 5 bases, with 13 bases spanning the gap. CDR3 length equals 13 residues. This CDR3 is CASSPNRPNEQYF. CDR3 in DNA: TGTGCCAGCAGTCCCAACAGGCCCAACGAGCAGTACTTC.

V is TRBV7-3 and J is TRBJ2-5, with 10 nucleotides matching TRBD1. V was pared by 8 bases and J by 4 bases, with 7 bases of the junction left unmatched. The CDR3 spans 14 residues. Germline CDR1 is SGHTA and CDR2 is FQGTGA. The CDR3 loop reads CASGTGAGGETQYF. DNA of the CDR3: TGTGCCAGCGGGACAGGGGCCGGGGGAGAGACCCAGTACTTC.

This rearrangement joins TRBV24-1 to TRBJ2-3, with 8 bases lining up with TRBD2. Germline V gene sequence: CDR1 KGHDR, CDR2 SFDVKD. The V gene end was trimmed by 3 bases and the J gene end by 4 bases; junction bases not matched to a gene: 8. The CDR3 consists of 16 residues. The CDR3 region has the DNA TGTGCCACCAGTGATCGACTAGCGATGGGTTCAGATACGCAGTATTTT. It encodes CATSDRLAMGSDTQYF.

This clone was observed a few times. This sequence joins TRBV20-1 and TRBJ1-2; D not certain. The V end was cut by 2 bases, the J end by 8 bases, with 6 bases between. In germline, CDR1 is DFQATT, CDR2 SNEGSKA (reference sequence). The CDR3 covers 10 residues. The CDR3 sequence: CSARNGGYTF. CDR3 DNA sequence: TGCAGTGCTAGAAATGGCGGCTACACCTTC.

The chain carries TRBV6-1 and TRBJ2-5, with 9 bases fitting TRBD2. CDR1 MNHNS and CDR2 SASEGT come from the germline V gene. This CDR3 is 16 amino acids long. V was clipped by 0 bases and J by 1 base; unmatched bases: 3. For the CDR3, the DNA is TGTGCCAGCAGTGAAGCCGGACTAGCGAGCCAAGAGACCCAGTACTTC. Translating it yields CASSEAGLASQETQYF.